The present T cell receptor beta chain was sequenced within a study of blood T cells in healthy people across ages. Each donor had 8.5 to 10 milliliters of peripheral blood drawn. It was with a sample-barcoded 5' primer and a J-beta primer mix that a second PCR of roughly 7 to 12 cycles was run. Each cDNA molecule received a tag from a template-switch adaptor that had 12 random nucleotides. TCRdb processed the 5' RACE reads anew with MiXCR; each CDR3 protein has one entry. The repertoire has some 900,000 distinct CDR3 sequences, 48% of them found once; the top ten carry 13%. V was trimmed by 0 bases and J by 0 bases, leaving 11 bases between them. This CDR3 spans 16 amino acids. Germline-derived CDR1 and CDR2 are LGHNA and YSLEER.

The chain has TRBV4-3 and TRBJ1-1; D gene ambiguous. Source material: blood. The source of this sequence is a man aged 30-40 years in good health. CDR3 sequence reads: CASSQDAAGMNTEAFF. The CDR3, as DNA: TGCGCCAGCAGCCAAGATGCGGCGGGTATGAACACTGAAGCTTTCTTT.